The 24 T cell receptor beta chains below come from one sample, sequenced in a study of response to subunit inactivated influenza vaccine. TCRdb reanalysed the RT-PCR reads using MiXCR and keeps one entry per CDR3 protein. This sample has 500,000 to 750,000 distinct CDR3 sequences, with 14% found just once. The sequencing here drew on PBMCs from blood, taken about 12 days after vaccination. The source of these receptors is a man aged 45-60 years who received an inactivated influenza vaccine.

This clonotype was picked up a small number of times. This chain uses TRBV7-9 with TRBJ2-7, with a possible D match to TRBD2 (6 bases). Trimming removed 5 bases from V and 3 bases from J, with 11 bases in between. The CDR3 runs to 13 residues. Germline loops: CDR1 SEHNR, CDR2 FQNEAQ (reference sequence). CDR3 coding DNA: TGTGCCAGCAGCCGTACTAGCCGCTACGAGCAGTACTTC. Translation gives CASSRTSRYEQYF.

This clonotype showed up just a few times. The genes are TRBV27 and TRBJ1-5; tentative D call: TRBD1 (6 bases). The CDR3 is 14 residues long. Germline CDR1 MNHEY, CDR2 SMNVEV (reference sequence). V was clipped by 6 bases and J by 6 bases, with 15 bases between them. The CDR3 DNA is TGTGCCAGCAGACCAACAGGGAAAGGTCAGCCCCAGCATTTT. This translates into CASRPTGKGQPQHF.

The sample holds a few counts of this clonotype. The chain carries TRBV7-2 and TRBJ2-7; maybe TRBD2 (6 bases). The CDR3 length is 17 residues. The germline V gene encodes CDR1 SGHTA and CDR2 FQGNSA. V lost 5 bases to trimming and J lost 1 base, with 21 bases between them. CDR3 loop: CASSPYLTRRVSYEQYF. DNA for the CDR3: TGTGCCAGCAGCCCCTACTTGACTAGGCGTGTTTCCTACGAGCAGTACTTC.

This rearrangement joins TRBV5-6 to TRBJ2-1; D remains unclear. The CDR3 is 15 residues long. Trimming took off 4 bases at V and 10 bases at J, with 21 bases between the two ends. The V gene's germline CDR1 is SGHDT and CDR2 YYEEEE. This CDR3 is CASSAELSSLWEQFF. The CDR3 DNA reads as TGTGCCAGCAGCGCAGAATTAAGCTCTCTCTGGGAGCAGTTCTTC.

The chain carries TRBV18 and TRBJ1-2, with TRBD1 as a possible D gene (6 bases). The length of the CDR3 is 15 residues. CDR1 and CDR2 from the germline V gene are KGHSH and LQKENI. The V end lost 2 bases, the J end lost 1 base, and 11 bases lay between the germline ends. CDR3 DNA sequence: TGTGCCAGCTCACCAGCCGGACAGCTTAACTATGGCTACACCTTC. Amino acid sequence: CASSPAGQLNYGYTF.

The V and J genes are TRBV28 and TRBJ1-4, with TRBD1 as a possible D gene (6 bases). Germline assignment: CDR1 MDHEN and CDR2 SYDVKM. The CDR3 has 15 residues. V was pared by 3 bases and J by 4 bases, with 12 bases between. CDR3 loop: CASSFSAQGNEKLFF. In DNA, the CDR3 is TGTGCCAGCAGTTTCTCTGCACAGGGTAATGAAAAACTGTTTTTT.

This clonotype showed up just a few times. The chain uses TRBV5-1 and TRBJ1-2, with 7 bases lining up with TRBD1. Germline-derived CDR1 and CDR2 are SGHRS and YFSETQ. With V trimmed by 3 bases and J by 4 bases, 6 bases remained unmatched. The CDR3 consists of 14 residues. The CDR3 coding sequence is TGCGCCAGCAGCTCAGGACAGGACAGCTATGGCTACACCTTC. It codes for CASSSGQDSYGYTF. Looking up the rest from reference TRBV5-1 and TRBJ1-2 gives the full variable domain: KAGVTQTPRYLIKTRGQQVTLSCSPISGHRSVSWYQQTPGQGLQFLFEYFSETQRNKGNFPGRFSGRQFSNSRSEMNVSTLELGDSALYLCASSSGQDSYGYTFGSGTRLTVV.

There are a few counts of this clonotype. The rearrangement links TRBV3-1 to TRBJ1-1; D might be TRBD1 (5 bases). In germline, CDR1 is LGHDT, CDR2 YNNKEL (reference sequence). The CDR3 has 12 residues. V was clipped by 2 bases and J by 7 bases, with 8 bases between them. This chain's CDR3 is CASSQSQGEAFF. CDR3 sequence (DNA): TGTGCCAGCAGCCAATCCCAGGGTGAAGCTTTCTTT.

V gene TRBV2 combines with J gene TRBJ2-7, with 9 bases lining up with TRBD1. The CDR3 sequence is 19 residues long. Germline-derived CDR1 and CDR2 are SNHLY and FYNNEI. V was pared by 2 bases and J by 2 bases, with 16 bases of the junction left unmatched. CDR3 nucleotides: TGTGCCAGCAGTGAACTCTTGACAGGGGGAACCGGCGCCCCCTACGAGCAGTACTTC. Amino acid sequence: CASSELLTGGTGAPYEQYF.

This clonotype appeared a few times. This chain connects TRBV20-1 to TRBJ2-7; D could derive from TRBD1 or TRBD2 (5 bases each). V was shortened by 7 bases and J by 3 bases, with 19 bases between the two germline ends. Germline assignment: CDR1 DFQATT and CDR2 SNEGSKA (reference sequence). CDR3 length: 14 amino acids. CDR3 in DNA: TGCAGTGGCTTGGGGGAGAGGGGTAACTACGAGCAGTACTTC. Amino acids: CSGLGERGNYEQYF.

This clonotype was picked up many times. The rearrangement links TRBV27 to TRBJ2-1; perhaps D is TRBD1 or TRBD2 (5 bases each). In germline, CDR1 is MNHEY, CDR2 SMNVEV (reference sequence). V was pared by 2 bases and J by 10 bases, with 6 bases between. The CDR3 runs to 11 residues. CDR3 region: CASSLGTEQFF. The CDR3 DNA is TGTGCCAGCAGTTTAGGGACCGAGCAGTTCTTC.

The chain joins TRBV6-2 or TRBV6-3 to TRBJ2-1, with TRBD1 identical over 8 bases. This CDR3 spans 15 amino acids. Germline V gene sequence: CDR1 MNHEY, CDR2 SVGEGT. The V segment lost 2 bases and the J segment 8 bases; nucleotides outside the gene matches: 8. This CDR3 reads CASSYGAGGEDEQFF. The DNA for the CDR3 is TGTGCCAGCAGTTACGGGGCAGGGGGCGAGGATGAGCAGTTCTTC.

The V call is TRBV20-1, the J call TRBJ1-6; 9 positions agree with TRBD1. Germline lookup yields CDR1 DFQATT and CDR2 SNEGSKA (reference sequence). The trim removed 6 bases at V and 8 bases at J, leaving 11 bases unmatched. The CDR3 runs 15 residues. CDR3 in amino acids: CSAKRQGETHSPLHF. The CDR3 coding sequence is TGCAGTGCCAAGAGACAGGGGGAGACCCATTCACCCCTCCACTTT.

In this sample, this clonotype turned up a few times. The chain has TRBV12-3 or TRBV12-4 and TRBJ2-7; 10 nucleotides match TRBD1. This CDR3 has 15 residues. J lost 3 bases, V lost 3 bases, and 5 bases had no gene match. CDR3 in amino acids: CASSFGGQGLYEQYF. In DNA, the CDR3 is TGTGCCAGCAGTTTTGGGGGACAGGGGCTCTACGAGCAGTACTTC.

This clonotype has more than one count but fewer than ten. J is TRBJ2-3 and V is TRBV12-3 or TRBV12-4; a weak D match, TRBD2 (5 bases). Trimming left V 6 bases short and J 4 bases short, with 20 bases between. This CDR3 is built from 16 residues. The CDR3 region is CASSREDSRFADTQYF. The CDR3 DNA reads TGTGCCAGCAGCCGCGAGGACTCCCGGTTTGCAGATACGCAGTATTTT.

The gene calls are TRBV18 and TRBJ2-2; D might be TRBD1 (5 bases). Germline CDR1 is KGHSH and CDR2 is LQKENI. V was cut by 0 bases and J by 4 bases, with 9 bases left in between. This CDR3 contains 15 residues. CDR3 in DNA: TGTGCCAGCTCACCACCGGGGCGGATCACCGGGGAGCTGTTTTTT. Translating gives CASSPPGRITGELFF.

This chain uses TRBV2 with TRBJ1-4; D remains unclear. The CDR3 contains 14 residues. The germline CDR1 and CDR2 sequences are SNHLY and FYNNEI. V was clipped by 3 bases and J by 8 bases, with 13 bases between them. DNA for the CDR3: TGTGCCAGCAGTGAGAGTGCGGGGATGGAAAAACTGTTTTTT. Amino acid sequence: CASSESAGMEKLFF.

As to this clonotype: Since a much larger clone is just one base distant, this may be a read error. V and J are TRBV6-5 and TRBJ2-1, with D unresolved. The CDR3 length is 13 residues. CDR1 is MNHEY and CDR2 is SVGAGI in the germline V gene. This chain's CDR3 is CASSYLGHNQQFF. Written as DNA, the CDR3 is TGTGCCAGCAGTTACCTCGGTCACAATCAGCAGTTCTTC.

This clonotype has more than one count but fewer than ten. The chain joins TRBV20-1 to TRBJ1-6, with TRBD1 identical over 8 bases. Germline loops: CDR1 DFQATT, CDR2 SNEGSKA (reference sequence). Trimming removed 0 bases from V and 10 bases from J; junction bases left unmatched: 8. The CDR3 runs 15 residues. The CDR3 sequence: CSARDLGQGGSPLHF. In nucleotides, the CDR3 is TGCAGTGCTAGAGATCTCGGACAGGGAGGATCACCCCTCCACTTT.

V is TRBV20-1 and J is TRBJ2-5; the D gene could be TRBD1 or TRBD2 (5 bases each). The germline V and J ends were trimmed by 0 bases and 13 bases, with 12 bases remaining between them. The CDR3 totals 11 residues. The V gene's germline CDR1 is DFQATT and CDR2 SNEGSKA (reference sequence). The CDR3 DNA reads TGCAGTGCTAGAGATGTCGGGGCTTGGTACTTC. Amino acids: CSARDVGAWYF.

This clonotype occurred a few times. CDR3 coding DNA: TGCGCCAGCAGCCAAGAATATCTGGACTATGGCTACACCTTC. The encoded protein is CASSQEYLDYGYTF. The genes are TRBV4-3 and TRBJ1-2; D call uncertain. Germline CDR1 is LGHNA and CDR2 is YSLEER. This CDR3 is 14 amino acids long. Trimming took off 0 bases at V and 3 bases at J, with 8 bases between the two ends.

There are a few counts of this clonotype. This sequence joins TRBV4-3 and TRBJ2-7; D might be TRBD2 (6 bases). V was clipped by 1 base and J by 6 bases, with 16 bases between them. Germline V gene sequence: CDR1 LGHNA, CDR2 YSLEER. The CDR3 runs to 15 residues. CDR3 sequence (DNA): TGCGCCAGCAGCCAAGTGTTTGGAGGGAGTGTCGAGCAGTACTTC. This translates into CASSQVFGGSVEQYF.

The chain is built from TRBV20-1 and TRBJ2-1; no clear D gene. Germline lookup yields CDR1 DFQATT and CDR2 SNEGSKA (reference sequence). The CDR3 consists of 15 residues. Trimming pared 0 bases from V and 2 bases from J, leaving 11 bases between. CDR3 protein: CSARDKRFPYNEQFF. As DNA, the CDR3 is TGCAGTGCTAGAGATAAGAGGTTCCCCTACAATGAGCAGTTCTTC.

The genes are TRBV20-1 and TRBJ2-7; D gene unclear. Germline values: CDR1 DFQATT, CDR2 SNEGSKA (reference sequence). V gave up 2 bases and J gave up 4 bases, with 6 bases separating them. There are 11 residues in the CDR3. The CDR3 protein is CSARKGYEQYF. DNA of the CDR3: TGCAGTGCTAGAAAAGGGTACGAGCAGTACTTC.